The 21 T cell receptor beta chains below were found in one sample sequenced in a study of blood T cell repertoires in COVID-19. Measured with immunoSEQ multiplex PCR; TCRdb has only the in-frame clones, and not every one. The sample yields roughly 220,000 clones, 65% to 90% seen once. Sequencing was performed on PBMCs or T cells enriched from blood (not recorded which). These receptors were collected from a woman aged 40 to 50 with acute COVID-19.

The chain joins TRBV24-1 to TRBJ1-2; D is perhaps TRBD1 (6 bases). Germline CDR1 KGHDR, CDR2 SFDVKD. This CDR3 is 15 amino acids long. V lost 3 bases and J lost 6, with 16 bases in between. The chain's CDR3 is CATSDTTGRGNGYTF. The CDR3 bases are TGTGCCACCAGTGATACGACAGGTCGGGGCAATGGCTACACCTTC.

The rearrangement uses TRBV5-4 and TRBJ1-1, with TRBD1 matching 7 bases. This CDR3 is 16 amino acids long. Germline V gene data show CDR1 as SGHNT and CDR2 as YYREEE (reference sequence). V was clipped by 3 bases and J by 5 bases; unmatched bases: 13. CDR3 sequence (DNA): TGTGCCAGCAGCTCGTCGCAGGGGGTAGGTTATACTGAAGCTTTCTTT. Its protein product is CASSSSQGVGYTEAFF. Full variable domain (rest looked up from reference TRBV5-4 and TRBJ1-1): ETGVTQSPTHLIKTRGQQVTLRCSSQSGHNTVSWYQQALGQGPQFIFQYYREEENGRGNFPPRFSGLQFPNYSSELNVNALELDDSALYLCASSSSQGVGYTEAFFGQGTRLTVV.

The chain employs TRBV5-1 and TRBJ2-5; 10 bases agree with TRBD2. There are 17 residues in the CDR3. Germline lookup yields CDR1 SGHRS and CDR2 YFSETQ. V gave up 0 bases and J gave up 5 bases; unmatched junction bases: 10. CDR3: CASSLAQAGGPGETQYF. The CDR3 nucleotides are TGCGCCAGCAGCTTGGCCCAAGCGGGAGGGCCAGGGGAGACCCAGTACTTC.

The chain joins TRBV28 to TRBJ2-7, with TRBD1 matching 7 bases. This CDR3 contains 15 residues. Germline trimming cut 5 bases from V and 7 bases from J; bases unmatched to any gene: 14. CDR1 is MDHEN and CDR2 is SYDVKM in the germline V gene. The DNA for the CDR3 is TGTGCCAGCAGTAAGGGTTGGGACAGACGGGTGGAGCAGTACTTC. Protein product: CASSKGWDRRVEQYF.

The chain carries TRBV7-2 and TRBJ2-7; tentative D call: TRBD1 (5 bases). Germline values: CDR1 SGHTA, CDR2 FQGNSA. The CDR3 sequence is 12 residues long. V was clipped by 4 bases and J by 6 bases, with 10 bases between them. CDR3 coding DNA: TGTGCCAGCAGCTCTACAGGCTTCGAGCAGTACTTC. Translated, it gives CASSSTGFEQYF.

This clone showed up just once. This chain links TRBV5-1 with TRBJ2-3; D might be TRBD2 (5 bases). V lost 3 bases and J 0 bases, leaving 26 bases between the germline ends. Per germline, CDR1 SGHRS and CDR2 YFSETQ. The CDR3 length is 20 residues. CDR3 in amino acids: CASSSPGLSGRYFSTDTQYF. The CDR3 DNA reads TGCGCCAGCAGCTCCCCGGGTTTGAGCGGCCGCTACTTTAGCACAGATACGCAGTATTTT.

The chain is built from TRBV7-9 and TRBJ2-1, with D perhaps TRBD2 (6 bases). The CDR3 is 17 residues long. Per germline, CDR1 SEHNR and CDR2 FQNEAQ (reference sequence). Trimming shortened V by 5 bases and J by 2 bases, and 19 bases separated the two germline ends. CDR3 sequence: CASSPRGNSGAYNEQFF. CDR3 bases: TGTGCCAGCAGCCCCCGGGGAAATAGCGGCGCCTACAATGAGCAGTTCTTC. Together with reference TRBV7-9 and TRBJ2-1, the CDR3 gives the full variable domain: DTGVSQNPRHKITKRGQNVTFRCDPISEHNRLYWYRQTLGQGPEFLTYFQNEAQLEKSRLLSDRFSAERPKGSFSTLEIQRTEQGDSAMYLCASSPRGNSGAYNEQFFGPGTRLTVL.

The genes are TRBV21-1 and TRBJ2-7; the table gives TRBD2 as D, unverified against the DNA. TRBV21-1 is noted as a pseudogene. The CDR3 is 14 residues long. CDR3 nucleotides: TGTGCCAGCAGCATCCCACGGGGGAGGGACGAGCAGTACTTC. This codes for CASSIPRGRDEQYF.

The chain carries TRBV28 and TRBJ2-2, with no clear D. The germline V gene has CDR1 MDHEN and CDR2 SYDVKM. This CDR3 has 12 residues. The V and J ends lost 8 bases and 5 bases respectively, with 9 bases between them. The CDR3 loop is CASPTPTGELFF. CDR3 DNA sequence: TGTGCCAGCCCTACTCCGACCGGGGAGCTGTTTTTT.

In its sample, this clone was seen once. The chain carries TRBV18 and TRBJ1-5; D remains unclear. CDR3 length: 14 amino acids. The V end lost 2 bases, the J end lost 2 bases, and 7 bases lay between the germline ends. Germline V gene data show CDR1 as KGHSH and CDR2 as LQKENI. CDR3 residues: CASSPSAGNQPQHF. Here the CDR3 DNA reads TGTGCCAGCTCACCATCAGCGGGCAATCAGCCCCAGCATTTT.

This clone is a singleton in its sample. The rearrangement joins TRBV9 to TRBJ2-7; TRBD2 matches 9 bases. The germline CDR1 and CDR2 sequences are SGDLS and YYNGEE. J lost 3 bases, V lost 0 bases, and 4 bases had no gene match. CDR3 size: 15 residues. CDR3 sequence: CASSVGIAGDYEQYF. As DNA, the CDR3 is TGTGCCAGCAGCGTAGGGATAGCGGGAGACTACGAGCAGTACTTC.

The chain couples TRBV6-5 to TRBJ2-3; 9 nucleotides match TRBD1. Germline values: CDR1 MNHEY, CDR2 SVGAGI. V shed 2 bases and J 4 bases; nucleotides not matched to a gene: 4. This CDR3 has 15 residues. CDR3 nucleotides: TGTGCCAGCAGTTACGGGACAGGGATGCCAGATACGCAGTATTTT. Its protein product is CASSYGTGMPDTQYF.

The chain is built from TRBV29-1 and TRBJ2-2; 7 nucleotides agree with TRBD2. Germline CDR1 is SQVTM and CDR2 is ANQGSEA. Unmatched junction bases numbered 8, after V lost 0 bases and J lost 7 bases. The CDR3 totals 15 residues. For the CDR3, the DNA is TGCAGCGTTGAAGAAGTGGGACTACCAAACGGGGAGCTGTTTTTT. This codes for CSVEEVGLPNGELFF.

V is TRBV19 and J is TRBJ2-1; D remains unclear. Trimming stripped 3 bases from V and 0 bases from J, with 6 bases between. The germline CDR1 and CDR2 sequences are LNHDA and SQIVND (reference sequence). The CDR3 has 14 residues. Written as DNA, the CDR3 is TGTGCCAGTAGTATGGGCAGCTCCTACAATGAGCAGTTCTTC. As protein: CASSMGSSYNEQFF.

This chain connects TRBV2 to TRBJ1-1, with D perhaps matching TRBD1 (5 bases). The CDR3 has 15 amino acids. V lost 8 bases, J lost 2 bases, and 18 bases lay in between. The germline CDR1 and CDR2 sequences are SNHLY and FYNNEI. CDR3 residues: CASSPEGTSNTEAFF. The CDR3, as DNA: TGTGCCAGCTCCCCGGAGGGGACCAGTAACACTGAAGCTTTCTTT.

The rearrangement joins TRBV11-2 to TRBJ2-7; 8 nucleotides line up with TRBD2. From germline, CDR1 is SGHAT and CDR2 FQNNGV. This CDR3 is built from 15 residues. V was pared by 5 bases and J by 7 bases, with 13 bases of the junction left unmatched. CDR3 DNA sequence: TGTGCCAGCAGCCGGGGGGGAGCGGGCGGTGGGGAGCAGTACTTC. Encoded protein: CASSRGGAGGGEQYF.

This chain uses TRBV10-3 with TRBJ2-1; TRBD2 matches at 11 bases. The CDR3 has 14 amino acids. V was pared by 10 bases and J by 2 bases, with 4 bases of the junction left unmatched. Germline assignment: CDR1 ENHRY and CDR2 SYGVKD. Here the CDR3 DNA reads TGTGCCACAGGACTAGCGGGCGCCTACAATGAGCAGTTCTTC. This codes for CATGLAGAYNEQFF.

J is TRBJ1-2 and V is TRBV7-9; the match to TRBD1 covers 7 bases. This CDR3 is 15 amino acids long. The V and J ends lost 5 bases and 7 bases, in that order; junction bases with no gene match: 13. Germline-derived CDR1 and CDR2 are SEHNR and FQNEAQ (reference sequence). CDR3 DNA: TGTGCCAGCAGCGTGGGCGGCAGGGGGAAGATTGGCTACACCTTC. Its translation is CASSVGGRGKIGYTF.

This chain's CDR3 is CASSEVKSSGNTIYF. The CDR3, as DNA: TGTGCCAGCAGTGAAGTAAAGAGCTCTGGAAACACCATATATTTT. The V and J genes are TRBV6-1 and TRBJ1-3; D remains unclear. Germline lookup yields CDR1 MNHNS and CDR2 SASEGT. This CDR3 contains 15 residues. The V gene lost 1 base and the J gene lost 0 bases, with 7 bases spanning the gap.

The V and J genes are TRBV28 and TRBJ1-3; 8 positions match TRBD1. The germline gives CDR1 MDHEN, CDR2 SYDVKM. There are 17 residues in the CDR3. Losses at the gene ends were 3 bases for V and 4 bases for J; bases not matched to a gene: 11. CDR3 bases: TGTGCCAGCAGTTTGGGAACTCAGGGGGCACACGGAAACACCATATATTTT. This translates into CASSLGTQGAHGNTIYF. The full variable domain, its missing parts supplied by reference TRBV28 and TRBJ1-3, is DVKVTQSSRYLVKRTGEKVFLECVQDMDHENMFWYRQDPGLGLRLIYFSYDVKMKEKGDIPEGYSVSREKKERFSLILESASTNQTSMYLCASSLGTQGAHGNTIYFGEGSWLTVV.

About this clone itself: One end of the junction fails to match germline, which may point to a read error. This sequence joins TRBV11-2 and TRBJ2-5; D is possibly TRBD2 (5 bases). The CDR3 length is 14 residues. Per the germline V gene, CDR1 is SGHAT and CDR2 is FQNNGV. For the CDR3, the DNA is TGTGCCAGCAGCTCATCCGGACTGCAAGAGGCCCAGTACTTC. Translated, it gives CASSSSGLQEAQYF. The full variable domain, its missing parts supplied by reference TRBV11-2 and TRBJ2-5, is EAGVAQSPRYKIIEKRQSVAFWCNPISGHATLYWYQQILGQGPKLLIQFQNNGVVDDSQLPKDRFSAERLKGVDSTLKIQPAKLEDSAVYLCASSSSGLQEAQYFGPGTRLLVL.